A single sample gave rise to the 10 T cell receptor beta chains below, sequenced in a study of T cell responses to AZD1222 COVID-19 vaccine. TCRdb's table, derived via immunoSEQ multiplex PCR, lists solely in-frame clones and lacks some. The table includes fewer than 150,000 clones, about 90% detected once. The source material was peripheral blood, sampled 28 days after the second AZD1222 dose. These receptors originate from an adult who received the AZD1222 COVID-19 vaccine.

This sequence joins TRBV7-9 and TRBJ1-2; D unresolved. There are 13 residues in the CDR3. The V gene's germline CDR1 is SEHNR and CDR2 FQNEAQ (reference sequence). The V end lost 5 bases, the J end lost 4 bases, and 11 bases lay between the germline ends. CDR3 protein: CASSPSRAYGYTF. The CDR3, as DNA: TGTGCCAGCAGCCCCAGTCGGGCCTATGGCTACACCTTC.

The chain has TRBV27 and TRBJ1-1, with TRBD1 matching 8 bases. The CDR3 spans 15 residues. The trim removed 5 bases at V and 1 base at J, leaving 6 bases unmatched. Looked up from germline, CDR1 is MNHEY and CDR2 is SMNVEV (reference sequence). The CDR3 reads CASSTQGARNTEAFF. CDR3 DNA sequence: TGTGCCAGCAGTACGCAGGGGGCTAGGAACACTGAAGCTTTCTTT.

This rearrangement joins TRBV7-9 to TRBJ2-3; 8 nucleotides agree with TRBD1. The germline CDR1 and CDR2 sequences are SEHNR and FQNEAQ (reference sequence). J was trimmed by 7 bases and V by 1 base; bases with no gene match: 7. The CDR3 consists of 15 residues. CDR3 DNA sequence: TGTGCCAGCAGCTTAGGTGGACAGGGCACCAATACGCAGTATTTT. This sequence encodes CASSLGGQGTNTQYF.

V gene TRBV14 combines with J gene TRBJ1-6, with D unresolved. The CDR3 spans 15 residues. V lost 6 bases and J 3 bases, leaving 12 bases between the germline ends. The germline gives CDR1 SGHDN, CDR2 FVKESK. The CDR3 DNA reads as TGTGCCAGCAGGCACTCGGGCAGCTATAATTCACCCCTCCACTTT. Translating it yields CASRHSGSYNSPLHF.

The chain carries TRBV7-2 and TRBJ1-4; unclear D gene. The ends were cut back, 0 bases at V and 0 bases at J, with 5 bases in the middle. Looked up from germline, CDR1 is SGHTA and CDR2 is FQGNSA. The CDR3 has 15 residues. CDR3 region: CASSLAQTTNEKLFF. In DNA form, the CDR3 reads TGTGCCAGCAGCTTAGCCCAGACAACTAATGAAAAACTGTTTTTT.

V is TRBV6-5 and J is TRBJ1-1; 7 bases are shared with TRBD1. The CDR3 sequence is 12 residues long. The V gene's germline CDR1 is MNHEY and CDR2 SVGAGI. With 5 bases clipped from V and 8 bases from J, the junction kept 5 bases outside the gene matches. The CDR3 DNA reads TGTGCCAGCAGTCTAGGGGGCTTGGAAGCTTTCTTT. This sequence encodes CASSLGGLEAFF.

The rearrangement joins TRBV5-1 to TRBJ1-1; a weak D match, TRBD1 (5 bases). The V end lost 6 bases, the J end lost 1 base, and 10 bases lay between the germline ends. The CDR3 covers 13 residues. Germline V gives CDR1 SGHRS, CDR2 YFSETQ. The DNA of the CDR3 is TGCGCCAGCACGGGGGGTGAGAACACTGAAGCTTTCTTT. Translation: CASTGGENTEAFF.

The CDR3 region has the DNA TGTGCCTGGAGTAATTTCTACGAGCAGTACGTC. Translation gives CAWSNFYEQYV. V and J are TRBV30 and TRBJ2-7, with D unclear. The CDR3 spans 11 residues. V was trimmed by 2 bases and J by 3 bases, leaving 5 bases between them. Per germline, CDR1 GTSNPN and CDR2 SVGIG (reference sequence).

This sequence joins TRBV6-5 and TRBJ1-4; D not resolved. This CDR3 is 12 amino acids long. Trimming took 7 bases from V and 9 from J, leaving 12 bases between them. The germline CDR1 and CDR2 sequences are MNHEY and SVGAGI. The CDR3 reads CASNKEGQKLFF. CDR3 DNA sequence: TGTGCCAGCAATAAGGAAGGCCAAAAACTGTTTTTT.

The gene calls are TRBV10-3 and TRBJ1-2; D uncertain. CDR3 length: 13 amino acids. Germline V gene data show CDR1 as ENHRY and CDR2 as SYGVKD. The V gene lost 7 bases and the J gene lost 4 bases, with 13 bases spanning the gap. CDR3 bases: TGTGCCATCACCGTCGACGGGAGCTATGGCTACACCTTC. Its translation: CAITVDGSYGYTF.